This T cell receptor (beta chain) emerged from a study of blood T cell repertoires in COVID-19. About the study: Researchers got acute and convalescent COVID-19 samples from the United States, Italy and Spain. T cells, B-cell-depleted T cells, or PBMCs provided the cDNA or gDNA that served as material.

Assay: immunoSEQ multiplex PCR; the TCRdb copy retains only in-frame clones and omits some. Of about 76,000 clones listed, about 85% are singletons. Enrolment of Seattle patients took place during active infection, and they were followed longitudinally. The CDR3 runs 14 residues. The germline V gene has CDR1 SGHTA and CDR2 FQGNSA. Trimming cost V 1 base and J 10 bases, with 14 bases left between them. What was sequenced was peripheral blood. The gene calls are TRBV7-2 and TRBJ2-1, with a weak D call TRBD2 (5 bases). The TCR was taken from a man in his fifties or sixties with COVID-19, enrolled during active disease. The chain's CDR3 is CASSLGATTGEQFF. DNA of the CDR3: TGTGCCAGCAGCTTAGGCGCCACAACGGGGGAGCAGTTCTTC.